This TCR beta chain was recorded in a study of response to subunit inactivated influenza vaccine (dated by TCRdb to the late 2010s). Regarding the study in general: Deep quantitative T cell receptor repertoire profiling was used in the study to track responses to a trivalent subunit inactivated influenza vaccine. Results the study describes overall, beyond this receptor: According to the authors, only a limited number of new T cells may be recruited by each seasonal influenza vaccination.

The library relied on RT-PCR. TCRdb lists the instrument as Illumina HiSeq 2500. TCRdb took the public reads, trimmed them with fastp at Q25, ran MiXCR for clone calling and kept in-frame beta chains. Rows are combined by CDR3 protein, so each entry shows the most common genes and DNA. Here the sample has hundreds of thousands of distinct CDR3 sequences; around 25% occur a single time. Together, the top ten hold about 1.9% of the sample. There are a few counts of this clonotype. It lacks a known antigen. No per-base quality is available; no much larger clone lies one base away. The receptor's source is a man over 45 who received an inactivated influenza vaccine. Donor details come from another sample of the same person, matched by shared clones. The sample was CD4+ T cells sorted from PBMCs, taken more than 4 days after vaccination.

In nucleotides, the sequence is TGCGCCAGCAGCCAAGATTTTAAGGGCTTCTGGGGCTACACCTTC. Protein translation: CASSQDFKGFWGYTF. The V gene is TRBV4-1 and the J gene is TRBJ1-2; the D gene assignment is ambiguous. The CDR3 has 15 amino acids, counting the end cysteine and phenylalanine. Only the CDR3 part of the read is kept: 45 bases, read in frame from the first base. The germline V gene specifies MGHRA as CDR1 and YSYEKL as CDR2. The junction shows trimming of 0 bases on V and 8 bases on J, plus 16 bases between the germline ends.